The rows below give T cell receptor beta chains drawn from one sample of a study of T-cell memory formation after mild COVID-19. Each CDR3 protein is one row after TCRdb ran MiXCR on the 5' RACE reads. The sample shows 200,000 to 300,000 distinct CDR3 sequences, 16% of them seen only once. The sequenced material came from PBMCs or a T cell subset sorted from them (not recorded which). The receptor set was obtained from a man aged 18 to 30 who had mild COVID-19 (a few samples of this study predate the infection). Cell type and time point are not known. CDR3s include the opening cysteine and the closing phenylalanine or tryptophan. The order of the fields is V gene, J gene, CDR3 protein.

>TRBV20-1|TRBJ1-2
CSTTGPLYGYTF
>TRBV28|TRBJ1-2
CASSPAGSGYTF
>TRBV12-3/TRBV12-4|TRBJ2-2
CASRQATTGELFF
>TRBV6-5|TRBJ2-4
CASSRTSGGDVNIQYF
>TRBV7-9|TRBJ1-2
CASSRGQGYYGYTF
>TRBV4-3|TRBJ2-2
CASSQGVGYTGELFF
>TRBV2|TRBJ2-3
CASKQGMADTQYF
>TRBV6-6|TRBJ1-6
CASSKNSPLHF
>TRBV7-9|TRBJ1-2
CASSQIQGGVGYTF
>TRBV6-6|TRBJ2-5
CASSPFGTSGSKETQYF
>TRBV20-1|TRBJ1-1
CSARGRGDTEAFF
>TRBV6-5|TRBJ1-6
CASSYSKGIGNSPLHF
>TRBV7-3|TRBJ2-1
CASSSGQGGEQFF
>TRBV5-1|TRBJ1-2
CASSLDGPGDGYTF
>TRBV9|TRBJ2-1
CASSPSTSNEQFF
>TRBV7-7|TRBJ2-2
CASSFAGQSTGELFF
>TRBV4-1|TRBJ2-1
CASSQDRQGTYNEQFF
>TRBV20-1|TRBJ1-1
CSVGGETEAFF
>TRBV18|TRBJ2-1
CASSPNNEQFF
>TRBV25-1|TRBJ1-6
CASSEYGENSPLHF
>TRBV7-9|TRBJ2-7
CASGDRAYEQYF
>TRBV19|TRBJ2-5
CASSDGIQETQYF
>TRBV7-2|TRBJ2-1
CASSPYPAAYNEQFF
>TRBV5-1|TRBJ2-5
CASREEETQYF
>TRBV5-1|TRBJ2-3
CASSSGGLVDTQYF
>TRBV5-1|TRBJ2-1
CASTVPGQGQGEQFF
>TRBV20-1|TRBJ2-1
CSPNPALLLGPNNEQFF
>TRBV29-1|TRBJ2-3
CSVDTIEGGTDTQYF
>TRBV12-3/TRBV12-4|TRBJ2-4
CASSLARRGNIQYF
>TRBV7-2|TRBJ1-5
CASSTRDYQPQHF
>TRBV4-3|TRBJ2-5
CASSQDTSETQYF
>TRBV5-1|TRBJ1-1
CASSLGAVRNTEAFF
>TRBV7-9|TRBJ2-2
CASSLSIQGNTGELFF
>TRBV20-1|TRBJ2-7
CSAGGKTYEQYF
>TRBV2|TRBJ2-7
CASSPGEQYF
>TRBV12-3/TRBV12-4|TRBJ2-3
CASSFPDTQYF
>TRBV7-8|TRBJ2-6
CASSLAGAPGANVLTF
>TRBV14|TRBJ2-7
CASSPTGGFSYEQYF
>TRBV12-3/TRBV12-4|TRBJ2-3
CACKSMGTDTQYF
>TRBV20-1|TRBJ1-3
CSASLPRGNTIYF
>TRBV4-3|TRBJ2-2
CASSLFMELEYSTGELFF
>TRBV5-1|TRBJ1-1
CASSPGREYYTEAFF
>TRBV24-1|TRBJ2-3
CATKARDLDTQYF
>TRBV9|TRBJ1-1
CASSALKDSPEAFF
>TRBV9|TRBJ1-3
CASSPPAGNVDTIYF
>TRBV27|TRBJ2-5
CASSSGLVETQYF
>TRBV7-8|TRBJ2-3
CASSSGTGADTQYF
>TRBV7-9|TRBJ1-2
CASSVGRDGYTF
>TRBV4-3|TRBJ2-3
CASRYSRGTLGTDTQYF
>TRBV4-2|TRBJ2-1
CASSQDPGGLGQFF
>TRBV4-2|TRBJ2-1
CASSQGSGGDPNEQFF
>TRBV6-6|TRBJ1-3
CASTGRVSGNTIYF
>TRBV20-1|TRBJ2-7
CSASGPQQYF
>TRBV27|TRBJ2-3
CASRDRGADTQYF
>TRBV20-1|TRBJ2-3
CSAPGTHQDTQYF
>TRBV6-6|TRBJ1-5
CASTKDGYGLNQPQHF
>TRBV6-1|TRBJ1-1
CASSPGTWVWDTEAFF